Sequencing of this T cell receptor beta chain was carried out in a study of cytomegalovirus exposure and HLA in healthy donors. The study, taken as a whole, reports: In a later analysis, at a false discovery rate of 0.05, roughly 17,000 TCR beta sequences matched HLA alleles.

Note on this clone: The antigen is unknown.

13 Jbeta primers and 60 Vbeta primers were used for the PCR. Clones were sequenced by immunoSEQ multiplex PCR, and TCRdb holds only the in-frame ones, with some missing. This sample has about 120,000 clones, with 74% found just once. CDR1 and CDR2 from the germline V gene are PRHDT and FYEKMQ (reference sequence). Trimming cost V 0 bases and J 3 bases; bases outside gene matches: 8. The CDR3 spans 17 residues. Every donor was a healthy person donating bone marrow. The sequencing input was PBMCs. The TCR was taken from a human donor in good health. V gene TRBV13 combines with J gene TRBJ1-3, with 7 bases identical to TRBD1. CDR3 in DNA: TGTGCCAGCAGCTTAGGCGGCAGGGGGGCGGTTGGAAACACCATATATTTT. Translating it yields CASSLGGRGAVGNTIYF.